These 8 T cell receptor beta chains share one sample of origin, sequenced in a study of blood T cells in healthy people across ages. Next came a second PCR, run for about 6 to 11 cycles, which used a sample-barcoded 5' primer along with a J-beta primer mix. TCRdb passed the 5' RACE reads through MiXCR, listing each CDR3 protein once. The table lists 750,000 to 950,000 distinct CDR3 sequences, 25% to 30% of them singletons. This sample also belongs to another study, concerning T cells of mothers and their children.

The sequenced sample consisted of blood. Source of these receptors: a woman between 40 and 55 years old in good health.

V is TRBV4-2 and J is TRBJ2-7, with a tentative D call TRBD2 (6 bases). Germline V lookup: CDR1 LGHNA, CDR2 YNFKEQ. The length of the CDR3 is 13 residues. Trimming took 6 bases from V and 5 from J, leaving 14 bases between them. The CDR3 nucleotides read TGTGCCAGCAGGGACCTCGGAGGGGACGAGCAGTACTTC. It yields the protein CASRDLGGDEQYF.

Concerning this clonotype itself: A much larger clonotype is one base distant, so this may be a read error. The chain is built from TRBV11-1 and TRBJ2-7, with no clear D. This CDR3 spans 12 amino acids. The germline V gene has CDR1 SGHAT and CDR2 FQDESV (reference sequence). The V end was cut by 4 bases, the J end by 5 bases, with 9 bases between. CDR3: CASSCDQHEQYF. CDR3 nucleotides: TGTGCCAGCAGCTGTGACCAGCACGAGCAGTACTTC. Combining the CDR3 with reference TRBV11-1 and TRBJ2-7 gives the whole variable domain EAEVAQSPRYKITEKSQAVAFWCDPISGHATLYWYRQILGQGPELLVQFQDESVVDDSQLPKDRFSAERLKGVDSTLKIQPAELGDSAMYLCASSCDQHEQYFGPGTRLTVT.

J is TRBJ2-3 and V is TRBV28; either TRBD1 or TRBD2 may fit D (6 bases each). Germline V gene data show CDR1 as MDHEN and CDR2 as SYDVKM. Trimming shortened V by 3 bases and J by 5 bases, and 12 bases separated the two germline ends. This CDR3 comprises 14 residues. The CDR3 here is CASSLYGGKDTQYF. Here the CDR3 DNA reads TGTGCCAGCAGTTTGTACGGGGGCAAAGATACGCAGTATTTT. The full variable domain, its missing parts supplied by reference TRBV28 and TRBJ2-3, is DVKVTQSSRYLVKRTGEKVFLECVQDMDHENMFWYRQDPGLGLRLIYFSYDVKMKEKGDIPEGYSVSREKKERFSLILESASTNQTSMYLCASSLYGGKDTQYFGPGTRLTVL.

The chain recombines TRBV6-5 with TRBJ2-4; perhaps TRBD1 as D (6 bases). The germline gives CDR1 MNHEY, CDR2 SVGAGI. The V gene lost 6 bases and the J gene lost 13 bases, with 25 bases spanning the gap. The CDR3 length is 15 residues. The CDR3 loop is CASSRDKRYFNEQYF. CDR3 nucleotides: TGTGCCAGCAGCCGGGACAAAAGATATTTCAATGAGCAGTACTTC.

This chain joins TRBV7-2 and TRBJ1-2; unclear D gene. Germline assignment: CDR1 SGHTA and CDR2 FQGNSA. Trimming removed 2 bases at V and 1 base at J, with 5 bases between. This CDR3 has 13 residues. DNA for the CDR3: TGTGCCAGCAGCTTACTGGATAACTATGGCTACACCTTC. As protein: CASSLLDNYGYTF.

The table lists this clonotype with many counts. The V and J genes are TRBV7-6 and TRBJ2-5; maybe TRBD2 (6 bases). The CDR3 extends over 15 amino acids. CDR1 is SGHVS and CDR2 is FNYEAQ in the germline V gene. The V end lost 0 bases, the J end lost 8 bases, and 16 bases lay between the germline ends. In DNA, the CDR3 is TGTGCCAGCAGCTTAGCGAGTATCGGGAGTGATACCCAGTACTTC. It is translated as CASSLASIGSDTQYF.

This clonotype was picked up many times. V gene TRBV5-1 combines with J gene TRBJ2-1; D remains ambiguous. This CDR3 has 15 residues. V was clipped by 1 base and J by 3 bases, with 11 bases between them. The germline CDR1 and CDR2 sequences are SGHRS and YFSETQ. The CDR3 DNA is TGCGCCAGCAGCTTGAAGACTCTCGGCTACAATGAGCAGTTCTTC. Amino acid sequence: CASSLKTLGYNEQFF.

The rearrangement uses TRBV5-1 and TRBJ2-1; a possible D gene is TRBD2 (5 bases). CDR3 length equals 14 residues. The germline V gene has CDR1 SGHRS and CDR2 YFSETQ. The germline V and J ends were trimmed by 1 base and 5 bases, with 10 bases remaining between them. This chain's CDR3 is CASSLLTGDNEQFF. The CDR3 DNA is TGCGCCAGCAGCTTGTTGACCGGGGACAATGAGCAGTTCTTC.